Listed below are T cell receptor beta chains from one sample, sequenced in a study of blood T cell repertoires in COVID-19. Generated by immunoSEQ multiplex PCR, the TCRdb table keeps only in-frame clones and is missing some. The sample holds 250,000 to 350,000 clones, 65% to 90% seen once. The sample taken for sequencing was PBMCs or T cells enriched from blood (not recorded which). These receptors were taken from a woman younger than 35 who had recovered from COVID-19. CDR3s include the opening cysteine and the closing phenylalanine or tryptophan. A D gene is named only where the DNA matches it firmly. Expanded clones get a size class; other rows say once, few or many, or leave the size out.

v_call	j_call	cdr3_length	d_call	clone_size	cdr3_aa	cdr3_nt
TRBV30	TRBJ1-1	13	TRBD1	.	CAWTGQGNTEAFF	TGTGCCTGGACGGGACAGGGAAACACTGAAGCTTTCTTT
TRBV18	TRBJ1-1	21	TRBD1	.	CASSPTSNRDRGPTVNTEAFF	TGTGCCAGCTCACCTACGTCTAACCGGGACAGGGGACCCACCGTGAACACTGAAGCTTTCTTT
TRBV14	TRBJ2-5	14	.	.	CASSQGVRQETQYF	TGTGCCAGCAGCCAAGGCGTCCGCCAAGAGACCCAGTACTTC
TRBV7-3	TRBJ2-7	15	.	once	CASSLMAGTSYEQYF	TGTGCCAGCAGCTTAATGGCGGGAACCTCCTACGAGCAGTACTTC
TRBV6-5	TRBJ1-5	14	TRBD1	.	CASSQMTGTQPQHF	TGTGCCAGCAGCCAAATGACAGGGACGCAGCCCCAGCATTTT
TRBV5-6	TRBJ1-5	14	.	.	CASSQGTGGQPQHF	TGTGCCAGCAGCCAAGGGACGGGGGGTCAGCCCCAGCATTTT
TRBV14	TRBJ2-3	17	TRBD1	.	CASSQESWTGPRDTQYF	TGTGCCAGCAGCCAAGAGTCTTGGACAGGCCCCCGGGATACGCAGTATTTT
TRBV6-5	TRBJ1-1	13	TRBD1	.	CASIPIRDSEAFF	TGTGCCAGCATCCCAATCCGGGACAGTGAAGCTTTCTTT
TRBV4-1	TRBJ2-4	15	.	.	CASSQDRGTLNIQYF	TGCGCCAGCAGCCAAGATAGGGGGACGCTAAACATTCAGTACTTC
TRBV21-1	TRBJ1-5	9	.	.	CANSLFKHF	TGTGCCAACTCCCTTTTTAAGCATTTT
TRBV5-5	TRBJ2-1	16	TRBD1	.	CASSIGDSLRGDEQFF	TGTGCCAGCAGCATCGGGGACAGCCTCCGAGGAGATGAGCAGTTCTTC
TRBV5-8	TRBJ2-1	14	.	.	CASSLGGAYNEQFF	TGTGCCAGCAGCTTGGGCGGGGCCTACAATGAGCAGTTCTTC
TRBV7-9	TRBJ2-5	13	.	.	CASSLELEETQYF	TGTGCCAGCAGCTTAGAACTGGAAGAGACCCAGTACTTC
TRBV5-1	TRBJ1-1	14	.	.	CASSFETGRTEAFF	TGCGCCAGCAGCTTTGAAACAGGGCGCACTGAAGCTTTCTTT
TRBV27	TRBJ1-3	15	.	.	CASSLQGLAGNTIYF	TGTGCCAGCAGTTTACAGGGGCTAGCTGGAAACACCATATATTTT
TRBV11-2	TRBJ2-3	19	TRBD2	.	CASSLDEGSGGAEADTQYF	TGTGCCAGCAGCTTAGATGAGGGTAGCGGGGGGGCCGAGGCGGATACGCAGTATTTT
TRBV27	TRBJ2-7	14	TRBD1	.	CASSYLGQAYEQYF	TGTGCCAGCAGTTATTTGGGACAGGCCTACGAGCAGTACTTC
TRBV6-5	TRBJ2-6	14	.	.	CASRTGTGANVLTF	TGTGCCAGCCGAACAGGGACGGGGGCCAACGTCCTGACTTTC
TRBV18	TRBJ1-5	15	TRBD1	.	CASSPGTGGNQPQHF	TGTGCCAGCTCGCCGGGGACAGGCGGCAATCAGCCCCAGCATTTT
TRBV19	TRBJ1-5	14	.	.	CASQRAGTGQPQHF	TGTGCCTCCCAAAGGGCAGGGACTGGTCAGCCCCAGCATTTT
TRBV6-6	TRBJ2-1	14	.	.	CASSYVRGYNEQFF	TGTGCCAGCAGTTACGTCAGGGGCTACAATGAGCAGTTCTTC
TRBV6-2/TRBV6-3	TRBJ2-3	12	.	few	CASSYAPDTQYF	TGTGCCAGCAGTTACGCGCCAGATACGCAGTATTTT
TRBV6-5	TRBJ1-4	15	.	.	CASRLTTGTNEKLFF	TGTGCCAGCAGACTTACTACAGGGACTAATGAAAAACTGTTTTTT
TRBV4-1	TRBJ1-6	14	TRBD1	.	CASSQEQGYSPLHF	TGCGCCAGCAGCCAAGAACAGGGGTATTCACCCCTCCACTTT
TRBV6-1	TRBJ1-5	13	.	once	CASSERENQPQHF	TGTGCCAGCAGTGAGCGAGAAAATCAGCCCCAGCATTTT
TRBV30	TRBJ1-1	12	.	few	CAWSRGGNQAFF	TGTGCCTGGAGTAGAGGAGGAAACCAAGCTTTCTTT
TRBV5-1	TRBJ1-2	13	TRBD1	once	CASSEAGGDGYTF	TGCGCCAGCAGCGAGGCAGGGGGAGATGGCTACACCTTC
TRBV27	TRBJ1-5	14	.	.	CASSLFTGSQPQHF	TGTGCCAGCAGTTTATTTACAGGGAGTCAGCCCCAGCATTTT
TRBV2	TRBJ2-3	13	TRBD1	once	CASRGQGPDTQYF	TGTGCCAGCCGCGGACAGGGTCCAGATACGCAGTATTTT
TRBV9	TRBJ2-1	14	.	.	CASSVQGSNNEQFF	TGTGCCAGCAGCGTCCAGGGTTCAAATAATGAGCAGTTCTTC
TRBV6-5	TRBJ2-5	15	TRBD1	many	CASSYSITGGATQYF	TGTGCCAGCAGTTACTCGATTACAGGGGGAGCGACCCAGTACTTC
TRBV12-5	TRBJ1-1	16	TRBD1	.	CASGFGWDRRDTEAFF	TGTGCTAGTGGTTTCGGGTGGGACAGGCGGGACACTGAAGCTTTCTTT
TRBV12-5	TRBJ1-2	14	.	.	CASGFGEVDYGYTF	TGTGCTAGTGGTTTTGGGGAGGTGGACTATGGCTACACCTTC
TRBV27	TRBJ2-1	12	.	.	CASSLSEGEQFF	TGTGCCAGCAGTTTGTCAGAGGGTGAGCAGTTCTTC
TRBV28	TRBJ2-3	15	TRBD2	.	CASSLRSGGGDTQYF	TGTGCCAGCAGTTTGCGTAGCGGGGGAGGAGATACGCAGTATTTT
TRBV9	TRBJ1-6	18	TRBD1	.	CASSLRPTGRLKSSPLHF	TGTGCCAGCAGCTTGAGGCCGACAGGGAGGCTGAAAAGTTCACCCCTCCACTTT
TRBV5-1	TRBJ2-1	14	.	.	CASSLDSLLARQFF	TGCGCCAGCAGCTTGGACTCGTTACTAGCCAGGCAGTTCTTC
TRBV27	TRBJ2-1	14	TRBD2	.	CASSWQTSSNEQFF	TGTGCCAGCAGTTGGCAGACTAGCTCCAATGAGCAGTTCTTC
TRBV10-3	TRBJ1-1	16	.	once	CAISYHTGVPGAEAFF	TGTGCCATCAGTTATCATACCGGGGTTCCAGGGGCCGAAGCTTTCTTT
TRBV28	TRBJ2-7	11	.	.	CASSSNGEQYF	TGTGCCAGCAGTTCGAACGGGGAGCAGTACTTC
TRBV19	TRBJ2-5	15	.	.	CASSIEGRSRETQYF	TGTGCCAGTAGTATAGAGGGCAGATCACGGGAGACCCAGTACTTC
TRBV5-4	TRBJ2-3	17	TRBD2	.	CASKVGIAGAHTDTQYF	TGTGCCAGCAAGGTAGGGATAGCGGGGGCTCACACAGATACGCAGTATTTT
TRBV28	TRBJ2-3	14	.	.	CASSPTDQGDTQYF	TGTGCCAGCAGTCCGACAGACCAGGGGGATACGCAGTATTTT
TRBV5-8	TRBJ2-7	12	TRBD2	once	CASSSGGYEQYF	TGTGCCAGCAGCTCGGGGGGCTACGAGCAGTACTTC
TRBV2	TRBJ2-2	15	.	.	CASSGEQEGTGELFF	TGTGCCAGCAGTGGGGAGCAGGAGGGGACCGGGGAGCTGTTTTTT
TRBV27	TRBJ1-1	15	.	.	CASSFRGARGTEAFF	TGTGCCAGCAGTTTTCGGGGGGCGCGGGGCACTGAAGCTTTCTTT
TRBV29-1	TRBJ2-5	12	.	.	CSVVGAGETQYF	TGCAGCGTCGTCGGGGCGGGGGAGACCCAGTACTTC
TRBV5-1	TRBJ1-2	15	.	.	CASSSHQGSDYGYTF	TGCGCCAGCAGCTCCCACCAGGGGTCAGACTATGGCTACACCTTC
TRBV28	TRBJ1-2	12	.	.	CASSFSGDGYTF	TGTGCCAGCAGTTTCTCAGGGGACGGCTACACCTTC
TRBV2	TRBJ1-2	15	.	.	CASSEGDTFNYGYTF	TGTGCCAGCAGCGAAGGGGACACCTTTAACTATGGCTACACCTTC
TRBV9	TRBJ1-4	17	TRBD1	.	CASSADRGSATNEKLFF	TGTGCCAGCAGCGCCGACAGGGGCTCTGCAACTAATGAAAAACTGTTTTTT
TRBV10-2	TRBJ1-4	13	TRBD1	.	CASSDPGGEKLFF	TGCGCCAGCAGTGACCCAGGGGGTGAAAAACTGTTTTTT
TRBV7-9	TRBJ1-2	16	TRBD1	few	CASSLGSDRRSGGYTF	TGTGCCAGCAGCTTGGGGTCGGACAGGCGATCTGGGGGCTACACCTTC